In its sample, the clone carrying this T cell receptor beta chain was seen a few times. Its target is unknown. Universal primer sites and UMIs were introduced during 5'RACE template-switching synthesis of TCR cDNA. MiXCR, run by TCRdb on the 5' RACE reads, gives a single entry per CDR3 protein. The profile shows 150,000 to 200,000 distinct CDR3 sequences, approximately 11% of them singletons. The data are from a study of T cells after yellow fever vaccination. General observations from the study: Faster peaking, at day 5 versus 15, marked a secondary response that was weaker. Relatively few clonotypes were ones that appeared in both CD4 and CD8 compartments. In post-booster samples, most primary-vaccination clones reappeared (under 98% CD4, approximately 91% CD8).

The clonotype comes from a man between 18 and 29 years old who received the YFV17D yellow fever vaccine. The starting material was CD8+ T cells sorted from PBMCs, obtained 15 days after the yellow fever booster vaccination.

The CDR3 sequence is CASSSGTSGEWSSYNEQFF. The DNA of the CDR3 is TGCGCCAGCAGCTCCGGGACTAGCGGGGAATGGAGCTCCTACAATGAGCAGTTCTTC. The chain combines TRBV5-1 with TRBJ2-1; the match to TRBD2 covers 13 bases. Germline CDR1 reads SGHRS; CDR2 reads YFSETQ. Trimming took 3 bases from V and 0 from J; bases not matched to a gene: 9. The CDR3 is 19 amino acids.